This T cell receptor (beta chain) came from a study of CD8 T cells in ankylosing spondylitis. Study findings and constraints: Disease-linked clones bore a CD8+ phenotype and were relatively rare in peripheral blood. About 8 highly homologous variants made up a TCR beta motif, and this motif appeared characteristic of ankylosing spondylitis blood.

Quantitative 5'-RACE with molecular barcodes produced the TCR beta libraries. TCRdb called the 5' RACE reads again in MiXCR, with one record for every CDR3 protein. The repertoire holds fewer than 250,000 distinct CDR3 sequences, with over 9.5% as singletons. This clonotype was seen a few times. The antigen is undetermined. This CDR3 region has 13 residues. In germline, CDR1 is ENHRY, CDR2 SYGVKD. V lost 4 bases and J lost 4; bases outside the gene matches: 3. The rearrangement uses TRBV10-3 and TRBJ1-1, with 7 nucleotides matching TRBD1. The clonotype originates from a male donor with ankylosing spondylitis or in good health (not recorded which). Sequenced sample: blood, either unsorted or a sorted T cell fraction (not recorded which). The CDR3 DNA reads as TGTGCCATCAGTGTACAGGGGACCACTGAAGCTTTCTTT. Protein product: CAISVQGTTEAFF.